Listed here are 30 T cell receptor beta chains from one sample, sequenced in a study of T cell responses to AZD1222 COVID-19 vaccine. Method: immunoSEQ multiplex PCR; TCRdb's copy keeps in-frame clones and lacks some. The sample lists roughly 200,000 clones, approximately 90% occurring once. The sequences come from peripheral blood, collected 28 days after the second AZD1222 dose. These receptors were obtained from an adult who received the AZD1222 COVID-19 vaccine.

This chain uses TRBV5-1 with TRBJ1-4; no firm D call. This CDR3 has 16 amino acids. CDR1 is SGHRS and CDR2 is YFSETQ in the germline V gene. V lost 0 bases, J lost 0 bases, and 9 bases lay in between. CDR3 DNA: TGCGCCAGCAGCTTGGATGGAGGTTCAACTAATGAAAAACTGTTTTTT. This sequence encodes CASSLDGGSTNEKLFF. Drawing the rest from reference TRBV5-1 and TRBJ1-4, the complete variable domain is KAGVTQTPRYLIKTRGQQVTLSCSPISGHRSVSWYQQTPGQGLQFLFEYFSETQRNKGNFPGRFSGRQFSNSRSEMNVSTLELGDSALYLCASSLDGGSTNEKLFFGSGTQLSVL.

The chain uses TRBV2 and TRBJ1-2; 9 bases are shared with TRBD1. Losses at the gene ends were 4 bases for V and 4 bases for J; bases not matched to a gene: 4. This CDR3 region has 14 residues. Germline lookup yields CDR1 SNHLY and CDR2 FYNNEI. CDR3 DNA sequence: TGTGCCAGCAGTGGGACGGGACAGGGCTATGGCTACACCTTC. It encodes CASSGTGQGYGYTF. The complete variable domain, with remaining parts taken from reference TRBV2 and TRBJ1-2, reads EPEVTQTPSHQVTQMGQEVILRCVPISNHLYFYWYRQILGQKVEFLVSFYNNEISEKSEIFDDQFSVERPDGSNFTLKIRSTKLEDSAMYFCASSGTGQGYGYTFGSGTRLTVV.

This sequence joins TRBV30 and TRBJ1-2; a weak D match, TRBD1 (5 bases). Germline lookup yields CDR1 GTSNPN and CDR2 SVGIG (reference sequence). The V gene lost 4 bases and the J gene lost 1 base, with 13 bases spanning the gap. The CDR3 loop spans 14 amino acids. As DNA, the CDR3 is TGTGCCTGGAAGGGGCCCGAAAGTAACTATGGCTACACCTTC. It translates to CAWKGPESNYGYTF.

The rearrangement links TRBV7-2 to TRBJ2-3; D is ambiguous. CDR3 length equals 17 residues. The germline gives CDR1 SGHTA, CDR2 FQGNSA. Trimming shortened V by 1 base and J by 2 bases, and 16 bases separated the two germline ends. The CDR3 coding sequence is TGTGCCAGCAGCTTAGAAGGGTTGGGTATTTTCACAGATACGCAGTATTTT. It specifies CASSLEGLGIFTDTQYF.

This clone was seen a single time. An end of the junction differs from the germline gene, which may be a read error. This sequence joins TRBV7-7 and TRBJ1-4; D ambiguous. The CDR3 is 16 residues long. CDR1 and CDR2 (germline): SSHAT, FNYEAQ (reference sequence). The CDR3 spells CASSFRLDIVSGKLFF. CDR3 sequence (DNA): TGTGCTAGCAGCTTCCGACTCGATATCGTCAGTGGTAAACTGTTTTTT. The entire variable domain, with the rest obtained from reference TRBV7-7 and TRBJ1-4, is as follows: GAGVSQSPRYKVTKRGQDVTLRCDPISSHATLYWYQQALGQGPEFLTYFNYEAQPDKSGLPSDRFSAERPEGSISTLTIQRTEQRDSAMYRCASSFRLDIVSGKLFFGSGTQLSVL.

This clone has just one count. The chain couples TRBV27 to TRBJ1-1, with D hard to call. The V gene's germline CDR1 is MNHEY and CDR2 SMNVEV (reference sequence). The CDR3 is made up of 15 amino acids. The V end was cut by 3 bases, the J end by 2 bases, with 13 bases between. CDR3 in amino acids: CASSFLSSSNTEAFF. CDR3 bases: TGTGCCAGCAGTTTTCTTTCGTCCTCCAACACTGAAGCTTTCTTT.

This chain connects TRBV20-1 to TRBJ1-6; possible D gene TRBD1, 6 bases. This CDR3 contains 14 residues. V lost 3 bases to trimming and J lost 5 bases, with 11 bases between them. Per the germline V gene, CDR1 is DFQATT and CDR2 is SNEGSKA (reference sequence). The CDR3 region is CSASRDTNNSPLHF. CDR3 DNA: TGCAGTGCTAGTCGGGACACCAATAATTCACCCCTCCACTTT.

The chain links TRBV12-3 or TRBV12-4 to TRBJ1-2; D might be TRBD1 (6 bases). This CDR3 has 12 residues. Trimming pared 3 bases from V and 8 bases from J, leaving 10 bases between. The DNA for the CDR3 is TGTGCCAGCAGTTTGGGGGCGCGGGGCTACACCTTC. It is translated as CASSLGARGYTF.

This clone has just one count. This rearrangement joins TRBV29-1 to TRBJ1-6; 7 nucleotides agree with TRBD1. CDR3 length equals 14 residues. V was clipped by 6 bases and J by 9 bases; unmatched bases: 11. The germline V gene has CDR1 SQVTM and CDR2 ANQGSEA. CDR3 nucleotide sequence: TGCAGCGTCTCTGGGACAGCGGGTGGTTCACCCCTCCACTTT. Amino acids: CSVSGTAGGSPLHF.

The chain combines TRBV7-2 with TRBJ1-3, with D uncertain. The V end was cut by 0 bases, the J end by 0 bases, with 6 bases between. This CDR3 region has 15 residues. Per the germline V gene, CDR1 is SGHTA and CDR2 is FQGNSA. The CDR3 is CASSLASASGNTIYF. CDR3 nucleotide sequence: TGTGCCAGCAGCTTAGCGTCAGCCTCTGGAAACACCATATATTTT.

V gene TRBV2 combines with J gene TRBJ2-3; 7 nucleotides agree with TRBD1. CDR3 length: 16 amino acids. Germline assignment: CDR1 SNHLY and CDR2 FYNNEI. V was pared by 3 bases and J by 3 bases, with 9 bases of the junction left unmatched. The DNA for the CDR3 is TGTGCCAGCAGTGAGCGGACAGGTTTCAGGACAGATACGCAGTATTTT. Its protein is CASSERTGFRTDTQYF.

The chain combines TRBV3-1 (or the pseudogene TRBV3-2) with TRBJ1-3; maybe TRBD1 (6 bases). The V gene lost 1 base and the J gene lost 1 base, with 14 bases spanning the gap. The CDR3 is 17 residues long. CDR1 LGHDT and CDR2 YNNKEL come from the germline V gene (reference sequence). In DNA, the CDR3 is TGTGCCAGCAGCCAAGGGGGGCAGGGCGTATCTGGAAACACCATATATTTT. Amino acids: CASSQGGQGVSGNTIYF.

The chain joins TRBV5-4 to TRBJ1-4; weak D call: TRBD1 (5 bases). The CDR3 consists of 16 residues. Trimming stripped 4 bases from V and 0 bases from J, with 13 bases between. Germline V gene lookup returns CDR1 SGHNT and CDR2 YYREEE (reference sequence). The CDR3 region has the DNA TGTGCCAGCAGCCCCGTCCAGGGTGCAACTAATGAAAAACTGTTTTTT. It specifies CASSPVQGATNEKLFF.

The gene calls are TRBV7-8 and TRBJ1-2; 7 nucleotides line up with TRBD1. Losses at the gene ends were 3 bases for V and 6 bases for J; bases not matched to a gene: 10. The CDR3 has 15 amino acids. Per the germline V gene, CDR1 is SGHVS and CDR2 is FQNEAQ. Here the CDR3 DNA reads TGTGCCAGCAGCTTTCCTGACAGGGAATCTCATGGCTACACCTTC. Translating it yields CASSFPDRESHGYTF. Together with reference TRBV7-8 and TRBJ1-2, the CDR3 gives the full variable domain: GAGVSQSPRYKVAKRGQDVALRCDPISGHVSLFWYQQALGQGPEFLTYFQNEAQLDKSGLPSDRFFAERPEGSVSTLKIQRTQQEDSAVYLCASSFPDRESHGYTFGSGTRLTVV.

The chain couples TRBV11-2 to TRBJ1-2, with D possibly being TRBD1 (6 bases). This CDR3 is built from 13 residues. Germline V lookup: CDR1 SGHAT, CDR2 FQNNGV. Trimming took 1 base from V and 4 from J, leaving 7 bases between them. The CDR3, as DNA: TGTGCCAGCAGCTTAGGAGGGGGCTATGGCTACACCTTC. Its translation is CASSLGGGYGYTF.

The V and J genes are TRBV9 and TRBJ2-3; D possibly corresponds to TRBD2 (7 bases). CDR3 length: 16 residues. Germline V CDR1 and CDR2: SGDLS, YYNGEE. V was trimmed by 2 bases and J by 3 bases, leaving 16 bases between them. The CDR3 DNA is TGTGCCAGCAGCGTTCACGGAGGGGGGGTAACAGATACGCAGTATTTT. This translates into CASSVHGGGVTDTQYF. Looking up the rest from reference TRBV9 and TRBJ2-3 gives the full variable domain: DSGVTQTPKHLITATGQRVTLRCSPRSGDLSVYWYQQSLDQGLQFLIQYYNGEERAKGNILERFSAQQFPDLHSELNLSSLELGDSALYFCASSVHGGGVTDTQYFGPGTRLTVL.

The chain has TRBV3-1 (or the pseudogene TRBV3-2) and TRBJ2-5; no firm D call. CDR1 is LGHDT, CDR2 YNNKEL, per germline (reference sequence). This CDR3 region has 16 residues. V dropped 3 bases and J dropped 2 bases, with 16 bases sitting between them. CDR3 sequence (DNA): TGTGCCAGCAGCCACGTCCTAGATTTGGGGCAAGAGACCCAGTACTTC. Translated, it gives CASSHVLDLGQETQYF.

With respect to this clone: Germline and junction disagree at one end, which may indicate a read error. CDR3 region: CASSYSISNEQYF. The CDR3 DNA is TGTGCCAGCAGTTACTCGATCTCCAACGAGCAGTACTTC. The chain links TRBV6-2 or TRBV6-3 to TRBJ2-7; D is unresolved. CDR1 MNHEY and CDR2 SVGEGT come from the germline V gene. The CDR3 extends over 13 amino acids.

The V call is TRBV10-3, the J call TRBJ1-5, with D unclear. CDR3 size: 12 residues. Germline V gives CDR1 ENHRY, CDR2 SYGVKD. V lost 2 bases and J lost 6, with 5 bases in between. The CDR3 loop reads CAISEVGQPQHF. In DNA form, the CDR3 reads TGTGCCATCAGTGAGGTCGGTCAGCCCCAGCATTTT.

The V call is TRBV18, the J call TRBJ1-1; D is unresolved. The CDR3 is 16 residues long. The germline V gene encodes CDR1 KGHSH and CDR2 LQKENI. The germline V and J ends were trimmed by 5 bases and 0 bases, with 16 bases remaining between them. CDR3 nucleotide sequence: TGTGCCAGCTCATCAACCCGGAGGTATCTGAACACTGAAGCTTTCTTT. Translating gives CASSSTRRYLNTEAFF.

This clone was counted a few times. V gene TRBV7-9 combines with J gene TRBJ1-2; D remains ambiguous. V shed 5 bases and J shed 8 bases, with 15 bases lying between them. The CDR3 extends over 13 amino acids. Germline CDR1 SEHNR, CDR2 FQNEAQ (reference sequence). The CDR3 is CASSTSGIGGYTF. The CDR3 coding sequence is TGTGCCAGCAGCACATCCGGGATTGGGGGCTACACCTTC.

A single count supports this clone. This sample also contains other DNA sequences that code for the same CDR3. The genes are TRBV6-5 and TRBJ2-2; maybe TRBD1 (6 bases). This CDR3 comprises 13 residues. The germline V gene has CDR1 MNHEY and CDR2 SVGAGI. The ends were cut back, 4 bases at V and 7 bases at J, with 10 bases in the middle. Here the CDR3 reads CASSSQGNGELFF. In nucleotides, the CDR3 is TGTGCCAGCAGTTCACAGGGTAACGGGGAGCTGTTTTTT.

The chain recombines TRBV11-3 with TRBJ2-2; D remains ambiguous. Deletions cut 5 bases from V and 2 bases from J, with 15 bases between. The length of the CDR3 is 16 residues. Germline loops: CDR1 SGHNT, CDR2 YENEEA. The CDR3 loop is CASSPFLGANTGELFF. CDR3 bases: TGTGCCAGCAGCCCATTTTTAGGCGCTAACACCGGGGAGCTGTTTTTT.

This chain uses TRBV7-9 with TRBJ2-1, with D tentatively TRBD1 (5 bases). The CDR3 sequence is 13 residues long. CDR1 and CDR2 from the germline V gene are SEHNR and FQNEAQ (reference sequence). With 2 bases removed from V and 4 bases from J, the gap between germline ends came to 6 bases. Here the CDR3 DNA reads TGTGCCAGCAGCTTAACAGGTTACAATGAGCAGTTCTTC. This sequence encodes CASSLTGYNEQFF.

The rearrangement joins TRBV5-5 to TRBJ2-3; TRBD2 matches 8 bases. The CDR3 has 15 amino acids. V lost 5 bases, J lost 1 base, and 6 bases stayed unmatched. The V gene's germline CDR1 is SGHKS and CDR2 YYEKEE (reference sequence). CDR3 sequence reads: CASRPGLGGTDTQYF. In DNA, the CDR3 is TGTGCCAGCAGGCCGGGACTAGGGGGCACAGATACGCAGTATTTT.

The chain recombines TRBV27 with TRBJ1-6; D is possibly TRBD1 (6 bases). The V end lost 2 bases, the J end lost 0 bases, and 11 bases lay between the germline ends. This CDR3 spans 17 amino acids. From germline, CDR1 is MNHEY and CDR2 SMNVEV (reference sequence). CDR3 sequence (DNA): TGTGCCAGCAGTTTAGGGGGGCTTAGCTCCTATAATTCACCCCTCCACTTT. Amino acids: CASSLGGLSSYNSPLHF.

V gene TRBV7-9 combines with J gene TRBJ1-2, with D possibly matching TRBD1 (5 bases). The CDR3 contains 14 residues. With 3 bases removed from V and 7 bases from J, the gap between germline ends came to 15 bases. Germline V gene lookup returns CDR1 SEHNR and CDR2 FQNEAQ (reference sequence). In DNA form, the CDR3 reads TGTGCCAGCAGCTTGGCTCAGACAGTGGTTGGCTACACCTTC. It codes for CASSLAQTVVGYTF.

This clone came up once. V usage is TRBV6-5 and J usage is TRBJ2-1, with D possibly TRBD2 on 7 matching bases. Germline-derived CDR1 and CDR2 are MNHEY and SVGAGI. Trimming removed 7 bases from V and 5 bases from J, with 18 bases in between. The CDR3 sequence is 15 residues long. The CDR3 sequence: CASTGGRGRNNEQFF. CDR3 nucleotide sequence: TGTGCCAGCACCGGGGGGCGGGGGAGGAACAATGAGCAGTTCTTC.

CDR3 protein: CASKDRGQPQHF. DNA of the CDR3: TGTGCCAGCAAAGACAGGGGACAGCCCCAGCATTTT. This chain connects TRBV12-3 or TRBV12-4 to TRBJ1-5, with TRBD1 matching over 8 bases. The CDR3 is 12 residues long. With V trimmed by 7 bases and J by 7 bases, 3 bases remained unmatched.

The genes are TRBV6-5 and TRBJ2-3; no clear D. The V gene's germline CDR1 is MNHEY and CDR2 SVGAGI. There are 15 residues in the CDR3. Trimming removed 3 bases from V and 2 bases from J, with 12 bases in between. The CDR3 is CASSYLGRYTDTQYF. CDR3 in DNA: TGTGCCAGCAGTTATCTAGGACGGTACACAGATACGCAGTATTTT.